The 7 T cell receptor beta chains given below trace back to one sample, sequenced in a study of T cell responses to AZD1222 COVID-19 vaccine. Repertoires were generated with immunoSEQ multiplex PCR, while TCRdb's copy carries only in-frame clones and drops some. Of roughly 120,000 clones listed, around nine tenths are singletons. Sequenced here: peripheral blood, sampled 28 days after the second dose of the MenACWY control vaccine. These receptors came from an adult who received the MenACWY meningococcal vaccine as a control.

The chain is built from TRBV10-2 and TRBJ2-3; tentatively, D is TRBD1 (5 bases). The CDR3 consists of 16 residues. Between the trimmed V and J ends, which lost 0 bases and 5 bases, there was a span of 15 bases. The germline gives CDR1 WSHSY, CDR2 SAAADI. CDR3 in amino acids: CASSESVGRVEDTQYF. The CDR3 nucleotides read TGCGCCAGCAGTGAGTCGGTGGGCAGGGTGGAAGATACGCAGTATTTT.

The chain has TRBV4-1 and TRBJ2-1; D uncertain. CDR3 size: 17 residues. Trimming took off 0 bases at V and 4 bases at J, with 16 bases between the two ends. Looked up from germline, CDR1 is MGHRA and CDR2 is YSYEKL. CDR3 residues: CASSQDRAKEYYNEQFF. CDR3 nucleotides: TGCGCCAGCAGCCAAGATAGGGCGAAGGAGTATTACAATGAGCAGTTCTTC.

The rearrangement uses TRBV7-8 and TRBJ2-7, with 7 bases lining up with TRBD2. Germline V gives CDR1 SGHVS, CDR2 FQNEAQ. V lost 2 bases and J lost 0; bases outside the gene matches: 7. The length of the CDR3 is 16 residues. The CDR3 protein is CASSLLAGVISYEQYF. As DNA, the CDR3 is TGTGCCAGCAGCTTATTGGCGGGAGTAATCTCCTACGAGCAGTACTTC.

The rearrangement joins TRBV28 to TRBJ1-5; the D is unclear. Germline V lookup: CDR1 MDHEN, CDR2 SYDVKM. V was trimmed by 4 bases and J by 3 bases, leaving 10 bases between them. The CDR3 has 14 residues. The CDR3 DNA reads TGTGCCAGCAGTTCTCCTGGACTCAATCAGCCCCAGCATTTT. Its translation: CASSSPGLNQPQHF.

The chain couples TRBV5-1 to TRBJ1-4; D not certain. The CDR3 is 15 residues long. The ends were cut back, 3 bases at V and 3 bases at J, with 12 bases in the middle. Germline V lookup: CDR1 SGHRS, CDR2 YFSETQ. The CDR3 DNA follows: TGCGCCAGCAGCTCCCAACTTGGAGCTAATGAAAAACTGTTTTTT. Residues: CASSSQLGANEKLFF.

The CDR3 reads CASSPAVNTEAFF. The CDR3 DNA follows: TGTGCCAGCTCCCCGGCCGTGAACACTGAAGCTTTCTTT. The chain uses TRBV18 and TRBJ1-1; D remains ambiguous. Germline V gives CDR1 KGHSH, CDR2 LQKENI. V was pared by 6 bases and J by 0 bases, with 8 bases between. This CDR3 has 13 amino acids.

CDR3 residues: CSASYSLAGRETQYF. Written as DNA, the CDR3 is TGCAGTGCTAGTTACTCCCTAGCGGGAAGGGAGACCCAGTACTTC. This chain uses TRBV20-1 with TRBJ2-5, with 9 bases aligning to TRBD2. The CDR3 extends over 15 amino acids. Germline trimming cut 3 bases from V and 5 bases from J; bases unmatched to any gene: 10. Germline lookup yields CDR1 DFQATT and CDR2 SNEGSKA (reference sequence).